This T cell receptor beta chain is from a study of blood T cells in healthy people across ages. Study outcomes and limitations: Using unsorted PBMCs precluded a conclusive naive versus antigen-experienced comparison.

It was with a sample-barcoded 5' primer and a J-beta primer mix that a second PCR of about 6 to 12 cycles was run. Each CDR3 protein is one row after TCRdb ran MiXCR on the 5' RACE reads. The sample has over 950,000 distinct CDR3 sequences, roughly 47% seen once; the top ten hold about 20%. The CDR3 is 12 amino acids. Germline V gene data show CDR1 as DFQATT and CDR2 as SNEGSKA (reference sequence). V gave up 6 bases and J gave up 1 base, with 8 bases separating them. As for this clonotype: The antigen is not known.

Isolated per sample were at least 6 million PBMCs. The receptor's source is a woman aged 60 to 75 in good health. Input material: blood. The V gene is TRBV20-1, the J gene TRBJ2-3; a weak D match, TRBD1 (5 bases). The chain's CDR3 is CSAGARTDTQYF. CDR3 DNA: TGCAGTGCAGGGGCCCGCACAGATACGCAGTATTTT.